This T cell receptor beta chain stems from a study of blood T cell repertoires in COVID-19. Study context: Nucleic acid was either cDNA or gDNA, and it came from T cells, B-cell-depleted T cells, or PBMCs.

Per the germline V gene, CDR1 is SQVTM and CDR2 is ANQGSEA. V lost 4 bases to trimming and J lost 8 bases, with 20 bases between them. The CDR3 extends over 15 amino acids. The data were produced by immunoSEQ multiplex PCR, yet TCRdb's version contains in-frame clones alone and is incomplete. This sample has about 480,000 clones, with 75% to 90% found just once. The chain uses TRBV29-1 and TRBJ1-4; D uncertain. The sequencing sample was made of peripheral blood. The TCR comes from a man between 18 and 29 years old with COVID-19, enrolled during active disease. CDR3 bases: TGCAGCGTTGCGGCCGCGTCGGGGTCTCGGGAAAAACTGTTTTTT. Amino acid sequence: CSVAAASGSREKLFF. Complete variable domain (other parts from reference TRBV29-1 and TRBJ1-4): SAVISQKPSRDICQRGTSLTIQCQVDSQVTMMFWYRQQPGQSLTLIATANQGSEATYESGFVIDKFPISRPNLTFSTLTVSNMSPEDSSIYLCSVAAASGSREKLFFGSGTQLSVL.